The 13 T cell receptor beta chains listed next were all sequenced from one sample in a study of T cells in Graves' hyperthyroidism and ophthalmopathy. RNA transcripts provided the source from which TCR beta CDR3 regions were amplified. The HTBI primer set was used in a first-round RT-PCR of the TCR CDR3. TCRdb independently ran MiXCR on the multiplex PCR reads; one entry per CDR3 protein. This table holds 400,000 to 500,000 distinct CDR3 sequences, about 14% found once. What was sequenced was blood. The receptors stem from a man between 18 and 35 years old with Graves' ophthalmopathy.

On this clonotype: A much larger clonotype is one base distant, so this may be a read error. The chain uses TRBV7-8 and TRBJ2-1, with D hard to call. Germline V CDR1 and CDR2: SGHVS, FQNEAQ. CDR3 length: 14 amino acids. CDR3 in DNA: TGTGCCGGCAGCCAAGGACCGGACTACAATGAGCAGTTCTTC. This gives the protein CAGSQGPDYNEQFF.

The J gene is TRBJ2-3, the V gene TRBV2; 10 bases fit TRBD2. Germline CDR1 SNHLY, CDR2 FYNNEI. J lost 1 base, V lost 5 bases, and 9 bases had no gene match. CDR3 length: 17 residues. CDR3 residues: CASSSLFLAGGTDTQYF. The CDR3 DNA is TGTGCCAGCAGTTCCCTCTTCCTAGCGGGAGGCACAGATACGCAGTATTTT.

The chain has TRBV4-1 and TRBJ2-5; D is possibly TRBD2 (6 bases). Germline-derived CDR1 and CDR2 are MGHRA and YSYEKL. CDR3 length: 16 amino acids. With 1 base removed from V and 0 bases from J, the gap between germline ends came to 12 bases. The CDR3 region is CASSQGRGIYQETQYF. The CDR3 coding sequence is TGCGCCAGCAGCCAAGGTCGGGGGATATACCAAGAGACCCAGTACTTC.

This clonotype appeared many times. This rearrangement joins TRBV7-2 to TRBJ1-1; a possible D gene is TRBD1 (6 bases). This CDR3 spans 17 amino acids. V lost 0 bases and J 1 base, leaving 15 bases between the germline ends. CDR1 and CDR2 from the germline V gene are SGHTA and FQGNSA. CDR3 loop: CASSLAIVRTENTEAFF. The CDR3 coding sequence is TGTGCCAGCAGCTTAGCTATCGTAAGGACAGAGAACACTGAAGCTTTCTTT.

In this sample, this clonotype turned up many times. The chain employs TRBV10-3 and TRBJ2-1; D possibly corresponds to TRBD2 (6 bases). Germline loops: CDR1 ENHRY, CDR2 SYGVKD. This CDR3 has 13 residues. Trimming removed 10 bases from V and 8 bases from J, with 18 bases in between. As DNA, the CDR3 is TGTGCCACTGATAAGGAGGGCAGTGATGAGCAGTTCTTC. It codes for CATDKEGSDEQFF.

This rearrangement joins TRBV7-8 to TRBJ2-3; TRBD2 is a possible D gene (5 bases). The CDR3 totals 16 residues. The germline gives CDR1 SGHVS, CDR2 FQNEAQ. The V and J ends lost 3 bases and 1 base respectively, with 14 bases between them. CDR3 residues: CASSLRSVGGTDTQYF. The CDR3 DNA reads TGTGCCAGCAGCTTGAGGTCGGTCGGGGGCACAGATACGCAGTATTTT.

This clonotype was seen ten or more times. The rearrangement links TRBV4-1 to TRBJ2-2; D unclear. The V end lost 0 bases, the J end lost 0 bases, and 8 bases lay between the germline ends. The CDR3 has 16 amino acids. Germline CDR1 reads MGHRA; CDR2 reads YSYEKL. The CDR3 region is CASSQERETNTGELFF. Here the CDR3 DNA reads TGCGCCAGCAGCCAAGAAAGAGAAACGAACACCGGGGAGCTGTTTTTT.

This clonotype occurred many times. The genes are TRBV29-1 and TRBJ2-3; TRBD2 is a possible D gene (6 bases). Germline V gene lookup returns CDR1 SQVTM and CDR2 ANQGSEA. The length of the CDR3 is 15 residues. The germline V and J ends were trimmed by 7 bases and 0 bases, with 17 bases remaining between them. CDR3 sequence reads: CSAPELAPSTDTQYF. CDR3 coding DNA: TGCAGCGCCCCTGAGCTAGCGCCTAGCACAGATACGCAGTATTTT.

This clonotype was seen many times. The chain recombines TRBV20-1 with TRBJ2-5; 14 bases match TRBD2. The CDR3 has 16 amino acids. Trimming removed 6 bases from V and 2 bases from J; junction bases left unmatched: 8. Germline V lookup: CDR1 DFQATT, CDR2 SNEGSKA (reference sequence). CDR3 sequence (DNA): TGCAGTGCCTGGGGGACTAGCGGGAGAGGACAAGAGACCCAGTACTTC. It encodes CSAWGTSGRGQETQYF.

As regards this clonotype: One base away lies a much larger clone, so this may be a sequencing read error. V usage is TRBV6-1 and J usage is TRBJ2-5; TRBD2 is a possible D gene (5 bases). In germline, CDR1 is MNHNS, CDR2 SASEGT. This CDR3 region has 14 residues. The CDR3 nucleotides read TGTGCCAGCAGTTGGCTGGGAGAGAAAGAGACCCAGCACTTC. It specifies CASSWLGEKETQHF.

This clonotype was counted between two and nine times. V is TRBV7-2 and J is TRBJ2-5; D is possibly TRBD1 (6 bases). The germline gives CDR1 SGHTA, CDR2 FQGNSA. The CDR3 is made up of 14 amino acids. The V end was cut by 1 base, the J end by 5 bases, with 11 bases between. CDR3 DNA: TGTGCCAGCAGCTTAGACAGGGCTGGGGAGACCCAGTACTTC. As protein: CASSLDRAGETQYF.

This clonotype came up many times. The J gene is TRBJ1-1, the V gene TRBV6-5; D call uncertain. The CDR3 loop spans 14 amino acids. Per germline, CDR1 MNHEY and CDR2 SVGAGI. V was clipped by 0 bases and J by 5 bases, with 10 bases between them. CDR3 DNA sequence: TGTGCCAGCAGTTACTCTAGGAGTCTTACTGAAGCTTTCTTT. Its translation: CASSYSRSLTEAFF.

The V call is TRBV5-1, the J call TRBJ1-6; a weak D match, TRBD1 (5 bases). In germline, CDR1 is SGHRS, CDR2 YFSETQ. The CDR3 is 14 amino acids. The V and J ends lost 2 bases and 6 bases respectively, with 9 bases between them. CDR3 DNA sequence: TGCGCCAGCAGCTTCGGGCAGGGTAATTCACCCCTCCACTTT. Protein product: CASSFGQGNSPLHF.